Below, 3 T cell receptor beta chains from the same sample are listed, as sequenced in a study of shared clonotypes between healthy human individuals. Naive CD8 cells, CD45RO-negative and positively selected for CCR7, excluded terminally differentiated effector memory CD45RA+ cells. Data came from immunoSEQ multiplex PCR; TCRdb stores just in-frame clones and leaves some out. Of approximately 600,000 clones in the sample, 90% to 95% were seen once. The specimen was naive CD8+ T cells sorted from blood. These receptors came from a woman in her twenties or thirties in good health.

This clone was seen a few times. The chain has TRBV30 and TRBJ1-1; D not resolved. The CDR3 has 12 amino acids. Per germline, CDR1 GTSNPN and CDR2 SVGIG (reference sequence). V dropped 4 bases and J dropped 0 bases, with 6 bases sitting between them. The CDR3 is CAWNPLNTEAFF. CDR3 nucleotide sequence: TGTGCCTGGAATCCCCTGAACACTGAAGCTTTCTTT. The variable domain in full, completed from reference TRBV30 and TRBJ1-1, reads SQTIHQWPATLVQPVGSPLSLECTVEGTSNPNLYWYRQAAGRGLQLLFYSVGIGQISSEVPQNLSASRPQDRQFILSSKKLLLSDSGFYLCAWNPLNTEAFFGQGTRLTVV.

The chain employs TRBV28 and TRBJ2-3, with D possibly matching TRBD2 (6 bases). The CDR3 sequence is 16 residues long. In germline, CDR1 is MDHEN, CDR2 SYDVKM. The V and J ends lost 7 bases and 0 bases respectively, with 17 bases between them. The CDR3 region has the DNA TGTGCCAGCACTGAACAGGCGGGGTGGAGCACAGATACGCAGTATTTT. It yields the protein CASTEQAGWSTDTQYF. The full variable domain, in which reference TRBV28 and TRBJ2-3 provide the parts outside the CDR3, is DVKVTQSSRYLVKRTGEKVFLECVQDMDHENMFWYRQDPGLGLRLIYFSYDVKMKEKGDIPEGYSVSREKKERFSLILESASTNQTSMYLCASTEQAGWSTDTQYFGPGTRLTVL.

The chain uses TRBV10-1 and TRBJ2-7; perhaps TRBD2 as D (6 bases). Germline V lookup: CDR1 WNHNN, CDR2 SYGVQD (reference sequence). Trimming left V 4 bases short and J 2 bases short, with 9 bases between. The CDR3 loop spans 13 amino acids. CDR3 DNA: TGCGCCAGCAGTGTGGGGGAGGCCTACGAGCAGTACTTC. This encodes CASSVGEAYEQYF.